What follows are 5 T cell receptor beta chains derived from one specimen sequenced in a study of blood T cell repertoires in COVID-19. Profiling relied on immunoSEQ multiplex PCR, and the TCRdb table lists in-frame clones only, not all of them. The table shows around 250,000 clones, with around 83% occurring only once. Sequencing input: peripheral blood. The receptors were gathered from a man in his forties with active or convalescent COVID-19.

The chain couples TRBV3-1 (or the pseudogene TRBV3-2) to TRBJ2-1, with 10 nucleotides matching TRBD2. The germline gives CDR1 LGHDT, CDR2 YNNKEL (reference sequence). The CDR3 has 18 residues. The V gene end was trimmed by 0 bases and the J gene end by 6 bases; junction bases not matched to a gene: 11. The CDR3 DNA is TGTGCCAGCAGCCAAGATAGTTCTAGCGGGAGAACAGGCAATGAGCAGTTCTTC. Translated, it gives CASSQDSSSGRTGNEQFF.

This rearrangement joins TRBV9 to TRBJ2-5; 8 bases line up with TRBD1. Per the germline V gene, CDR1 is SGDLS and CDR2 is YYNGEE. The V and J ends lost 4 bases and 6 bases, in that order; junction bases with no gene match: 8. The length of the CDR3 is 14 residues. CDR3 loop: CASSLEDRAKTQYF. DNA for the CDR3: TGTGCCAGCAGCCTAGAGGACAGGGCAAAGACCCAGTACTTC.

The chain recombines TRBV12-5 with TRBJ2-7; 7 bases line up with TRBD2. The germline V gene encodes CDR1 LGHNT and CDR2 FRNRAP. The CDR3 consists of 13 residues. Trimming cost V 3 bases and J 3 bases; bases outside gene matches: 2. CDR3 loop: CASGLGDYYEQYF. The CDR3 bases are TGTGCTAGTGGTTTAGGGGACTACTACGAGCAGTACTTC.

The chain links TRBV24-1 to TRBJ2-1, with TRBD2 matching 7 bases. V was pared by 3 bases and J by 3 bases, with 7 bases of the junction left unmatched. This CDR3 contains 16 residues. From germline, CDR1 is KGHDR and CDR2 SFDVKD. CDR3 amino acids: CATSDGGLGFYNEQFF. The CDR3 nucleotides are TGTGCCACCAGTGATGGCGGACTAGGTTTCTACAATGAGCAGTTCTTC.

The rearrangement links TRBV30 to TRBJ2-7; no firm D call. Germline-derived CDR1 and CDR2 are GTSNPN and SVGIG (reference sequence). V was clipped by 0 bases and J by 9 bases, with 18 bases between them. The CDR3 runs 14 residues. The DNA for the CDR3 is TGTGCCTGGAGTGTATACCCCCGAGAGCCTGGGCAGTACTTC. This gives the protein CAWSVYPREPGQYF.